The 16 T cell receptor beta chains given below trace back to one sample, sequenced in a study of CD8 T cells in ankylosing spondylitis. Via MiXCR, TCRdb re-called the 5' RACE reads, giving one row per CDR3 protein. Of about 160,000 distinct CDR3 sequences listed, 9.5% to 10% are singletons. Material for sequencing was blood, either unsorted or a sorted T cell fraction (not recorded which). The receptors were gathered from a female donor with ankylosing spondylitis or in good health (not recorded which).

V is TRBV7-9 and J is TRBJ2-7, with 11 bases aligning to TRBD1. Germline V gene data show CDR1 as SEHNR and CDR2 as FQNEAQ (reference sequence). The CDR3 is 16 residues long. V was pared by 5 bases and J by 1 base, with 7 bases of the junction left unmatched. The DNA for the CDR3 is TGTGCCAGCAGCCCCTCGGGACAGGGGGTTTCCTACGAGCAGTACTTC. Protein product: CASSPSGQGVSYEQYF.

This clonotype was seen many times. J is TRBJ2-7 and V is TRBV12-3 or TRBV12-4, with TRBD2 matching over 11 bases. Trimming took 3 bases from V and 7 from J; bases not matched to a gene: 5. The CDR3 covers 14 residues. DNA of the CDR3: TGTGCCAGCAGTTTGGGGGGACTAGCGGTAGAGCAGTACTTC. Translated, it gives CASSLGGLAVEQYF.

This clonotype has only a few counts. The chain links TRBV12-5 to TRBJ1-1, with D perhaps TRBD1 (6 bases). The CDR3 has 13 residues. Trimming removed 6 bases at V and 1 base at J, with 9 bases between. Per germline, CDR1 LGHNT and CDR2 FRNRAP. The CDR3: CASGRTENTEAFF. CDR3 nucleotide sequence: TGTGCTAGTGGCCGGACAGAGAACACTGAAGCTTTCTTT.

This clonotype has more than one count but fewer than ten. The chain uses TRBV4-3 and TRBJ2-1, with 7 bases matching TRBD2. Trimming cost V 0 bases and J 3 bases; bases outside gene matches: 14. Germline-derived CDR1 and CDR2 are LGHNA and YSLEER. This CDR3 spans 19 amino acids. CDR3 nucleotides: TGCGCCAGCAGCCAAGAACTCCCGGGGGTGCGGGAGTACTACAATGAGCAGTTCTTC. Protein product: CASSQELPGVREYYNEQFF.

This clonotype has ten or more counts. The CDR3 nucleotides read TGTGCCAGCAGTTACTCGATAGTTGGCGAGCAGTACTTC. This encodes CASSYSIVGEQYF. The chain joins TRBV6-6 to TRBJ2-7, with D hard to call. This CDR3 region has 13 residues. Germline V gene sequence: CDR1 MNHNY, CDR2 SVGAGI (reference sequence). Trimming took 0 bases from V and 6 from J, leaving 9 bases between them.

This chain connects TRBV20-1 to TRBJ2-7; 10 bases map to TRBD2. Germline V gives CDR1 DFQATT, CDR2 SNEGSKA (reference sequence). The CDR3 is 15 amino acids. J gave up 0 bases and V 8 bases, and 10 bases lay outside the gene matches. The CDR3, as DNA: TGCAGTACTCAGGGAGGGACTAGCGACTCCTACGAGCAGTACTTC. Encoded protein: CSTQGGTSDSYEQYF.

The DNA of the CDR3 is TGTGCCAGCAGCCCCTTGTGGCCCCCTCAAGAGACCCAGTACTTC. Translation gives CASSPLWPPQETQYF. The chain joins TRBV6-2 or TRBV6-3 to TRBJ2-5; no clear D gene. CDR1 and CDR2 from the germline V gene are MNHEY and SVGEGT. The CDR3 is made up of 15 amino acids. V dropped 6 bases and J dropped 2 bases, with 16 bases sitting between them.

The chain links TRBV4-1 to TRBJ2-5; TRBD1 matches at 7 bases. The V and J ends lost 0 bases and 0 bases, in that order; junction bases with no gene match: 10. The CDR3 runs 18 residues. Germline CDR1 and CDR2: MGHRA and YSYEKL. The CDR3 loop is CASSQDSRTGTYQETQYF. CDR3 in DNA: TGCGCCAGCAGCCAAGATAGTAGGACAGGAACGTACCAAGAGACCCAGTACTTC.

This chain joins TRBV10-2 and TRBJ1-1; D possibly corresponds to TRBD1 (5 bases). Trimming cost V 6 bases and J 1 base, with 15 bases left between them. Per germline, CDR1 WSHSY and CDR2 SAAADI. The CDR3 covers 15 residues. The CDR3 loop is CASRNDWRGNTEAFF. For the CDR3, the DNA is TGCGCCAGCAGGAACGACTGGAGGGGGAACACTGAAGCTTTCTTT.

The rearrangement joins TRBV7-6 to TRBJ2-3; 8 bases line up with TRBD2. The V segment lost 4 bases and the J segment 4 bases; nucleotides outside the gene matches: 7. This CDR3 spans 15 amino acids. Germline V CDR1 and CDR2: SGHVS, FNYEAQ. In DNA form, the CDR3 reads TGTGCCAGCAGCTCCCTTAGCGGGAAAGCAGATACGCAGTATTTT. This codes for CASSSLSGKADTQYF.

The chain has TRBV12-3 or TRBV12-4 and TRBJ2-1; 10 bases match TRBD1. Germline trimming cut 7 bases from V and 5 bases from J; bases unmatched to any gene: 5. The CDR3 has 14 residues. The CDR3 reads CASNDRGRNNEQFF. CDR3 DNA sequence: TGTGCCAGCAACGACAGGGGGCGCAACAATGAGCAGTTCTTC.

The rearrangement joins TRBV9 to TRBJ1-6, with unresolved D. The CDR3 sequence is 15 residues long. CDR1 and CDR2 from the germline V gene are SGDLS and YYNGEE. Trimming pared 0 bases from V and 6 bases from J, leaving 10 bases between. DNA for the CDR3: TGTGCCAGCAGCGTAGGGGCCGACACTAATTCACCCCTCCACTTT. This encodes CASSVGADTNSPLHF.

This clonotype appeared a few times. The gene calls are TRBV9 and TRBJ2-7, with a tentative D call TRBD2 (6 bases). Germline V lookup: CDR1 SGDLS, CDR2 YYNGEE. The V end was cut by 2 bases, the J end by 6 bases, with 15 bases between. The CDR3 runs to 14 residues. The CDR3 sequence is CASSVGGNTIEQYF. DNA of the CDR3: TGTGCCAGCAGCGTCGGCGGGAATACGATCGAGCAGTACTTC.

This clonotype was observed a handful of times. The rearrangement links TRBV15 to TRBJ1-5, with D hard to call. Germline V gene lookup returns CDR1 LNHNV and CDR2 YYDKDF (reference sequence). V lost 0 bases to trimming and J lost 4 bases, with 16 bases between them. This CDR3 contains 17 residues. CDR3 bases: TGTGCCACCAGCAGAGATAAGTGGGGAGCACAGAATCAGCCCCAGCATTTT. Translating it yields CATSRDKWGAQNQPQHF.

There are many counts of this clonotype. The CDR3 coding sequence is TGTGCCAGCAGCTACCGGGACAGGGGGGCCCGGAGCAATCAGCCCCAGCATTTT. Protein product: CASSYRDRGARSNQPQHF. V usage is TRBV28 and J usage is TRBJ1-5; 11 nucleotides match TRBD1. The germline V gene encodes CDR1 MDHEN and CDR2 SYDVKM. CDR3 length equals 18 residues. The ends lost 6 bases at V and 1 base at J; junction bases unmatched: 11.

This chain links TRBV11-2 with TRBJ1-1, with D tentatively TRBD1 (5 bases). Germline V CDR1 and CDR2: SGHAT, FQNNGV. The CDR3 covers 14 residues. Trimming removed 3 bases from V and 4 bases from J, with 12 bases in between. Written as DNA, the CDR3 is TGTGCCAGCAGCTTGGGGCCCCGAGTCACTGAAGCTTTCTTT. Translated, it gives CASSLGPRVTEAFF.